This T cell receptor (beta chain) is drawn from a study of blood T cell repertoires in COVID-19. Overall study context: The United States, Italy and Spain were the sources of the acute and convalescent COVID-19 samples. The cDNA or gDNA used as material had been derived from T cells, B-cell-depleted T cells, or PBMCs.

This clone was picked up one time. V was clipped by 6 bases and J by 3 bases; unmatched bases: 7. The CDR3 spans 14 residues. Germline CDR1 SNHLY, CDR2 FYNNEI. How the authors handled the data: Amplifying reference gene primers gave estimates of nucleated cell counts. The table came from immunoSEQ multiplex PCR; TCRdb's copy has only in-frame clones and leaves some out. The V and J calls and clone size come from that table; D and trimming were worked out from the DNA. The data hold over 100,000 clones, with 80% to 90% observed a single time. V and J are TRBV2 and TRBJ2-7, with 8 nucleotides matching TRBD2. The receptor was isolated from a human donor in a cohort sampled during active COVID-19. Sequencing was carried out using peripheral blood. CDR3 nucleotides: TGTGCCAGCAGGAGCACTAGCGGCAACTACGAGCAGTACTTC. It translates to CASRSTSGNYEQYF.